This TCR beta chain was retrieved from a study of blood T cells in healthy people across ages. It was with a sample-barcoded 5' primer and a J-beta primer mix that a second PCR of roughly 6 to 11 cycles was run. A single record per CDR3 protein comes from TCRdb applying MiXCR to the 5' RACE reads. The table has about 1.5 million distinct CDR3 sequences, under 55% seen once; the top ten hold about 3.8%. V was trimmed by 8 bases and J by 11 bases, leaving 15 bases between them. Germline V CDR1 and CDR2: MDHEN, SYDVKM. There are 11 residues in the CDR3. Samples each had at least 6 micrograms of total RNA extracted.

Sequencing input: blood. The receptor comes from a woman aged 18-35 years in good health. The chain combines TRBV28 with TRBJ2-5; a weak D match, TRBD2 (6 bases). DNA of the CDR3: TGTGCCAGCGGTACGCCTAGCGTGCAGTACTTC. As protein: CASGTPSVQYF. Combining the CDR3 with reference TRBV28 and TRBJ2-5 gives the whole variable domain DVKVTQSSRYLVKRTGEKVFLECVQDMDHENMFWYRQDPGLGLRLIYFSYDVKMKEKGDIPEGYSVSREKKERFSLILESASTNQTSMYLCASGTPSVQYFGPGTRLLVL.